This TCR beta chain was obtained from a study of shared clonotypes between healthy human individuals. Profiled with immunoSEQ multiplex PCR; TCRdb holds only in-frame clones, not every one. The repertoire consists of some 2,400,000 clones, with almost 96% occurring once and the leading ten covering roughly 0.13%. Study-wide results and caveats: Non-shared clonotypes had lower generation probabilities than clonotypes shared by all four sorted-subset donors. There were few donors, and this limited the genetic and exposure-history diversity represented.

Regarding this clone: Its antigen remains unknown.

The sequenced sample consisted of naive CD4+ T cells sorted from blood. As to subset: CD45RA+ positively selected. The TCR sequence derives from a man in his late teens or twenties in good health.

CDR3 nucleotide sequence: TGTGCCAGCAGCCGGTCCTACGAGCAGTACTTC. Translating gives CASSRSYEQYF. The chain has TRBV5-6 and TRBJ2-7; D call uncertain. The V gene's germline CDR1 is SGHDT and CDR2 YYEEEE. The germline V and J ends were trimmed by 4 bases and 1 base, with 3 bases remaining between them. The CDR3 is made up of 11 amino acids.